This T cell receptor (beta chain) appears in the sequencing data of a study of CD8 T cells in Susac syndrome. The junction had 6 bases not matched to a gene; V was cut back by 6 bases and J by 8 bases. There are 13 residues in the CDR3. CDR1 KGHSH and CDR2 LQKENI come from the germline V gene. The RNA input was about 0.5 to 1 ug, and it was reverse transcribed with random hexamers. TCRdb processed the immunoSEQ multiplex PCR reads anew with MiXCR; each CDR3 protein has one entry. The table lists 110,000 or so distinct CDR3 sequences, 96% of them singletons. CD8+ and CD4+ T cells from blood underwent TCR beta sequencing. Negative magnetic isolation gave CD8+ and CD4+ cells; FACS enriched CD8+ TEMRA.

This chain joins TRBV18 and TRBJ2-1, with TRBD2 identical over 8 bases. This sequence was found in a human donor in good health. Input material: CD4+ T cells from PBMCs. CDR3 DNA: TGTGCCAGCTCGCGGGGGGTCTATGATGAGCAGTTCTTC. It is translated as CASSRGVYDEQFF.